The present TCR beta chain was sequenced within a study of T cell repertoires in cytomegalovirus infection. Study in general: Used in the study were CMV epitopes, some recently identified and HLA-C-restricted, others well-studied and HLA-B-restricted. Based on public TCR beta signatures, there were indications of CMV infection and of a matching HLA type.

From the reads, TCRdb called clonotypes with MiXCR, one entry per CDR3 protein. The top ten clones hold roughly 14% of a sample with more than 250,000 distinct CDR3 sequences, roughly 25% of them seen once. Study-level findings and limits: Individuals carrying CMV plus the relevant HLA were identified by cumulative frequency of public TCR beta families. Ex vivo responses were dominated by HLA-C-restricted CMV-specific TCR beta clonotypes.

This clonotype was recorded many times. Its antigen is currently unknown. Unmatched junction bases numbered 5, after V lost 6 bases and J lost 3 bases. Germline V gene data show CDR1 as MGHDK and CDR2 as SYGVNS. The CDR3 is 14 amino acids. The sequence came from a human donor in good health (CMV status not recorded). Some clones in this sample may be carry-over from other donors' samples. This specimen consisted of cultured PBMCs, obtained from culture after CMV antigen stimulation. The chain uses TRBV25-1 and TRBJ1-1, with 9 bases that match TRBD1. The CDR3 here is CASRGTGRDTEAFF. CDR3 DNA: TGTGCCAGCAGGGGGACAGGGAGAGACACTGAAGCTTTCTTT.